The rows below give T cell receptor beta chains drawn from one sample of a study of spatial heterogeneity in lung cancer. TCRdb analysed the 5' RACE reads with MiXCR anew, one entry per CDR3 protein. The table lists some 96,000 distinct CDR3 sequences, 4.4% of them singletons, with 21% in the top ten. Sequences were derived from lung tumor tissue, sampled at surgery. These receptors were collected from a male donor with early-stage non-small cell lung cancer. Each CDR3 is given with its conserved first and last residue.

V gene | CDR3 protein
TRBV30 | CAWSVLGAGQTYEQYF
TRBV6-5 | CASKRTGGQETQYF
TRBV4-2 | CASSQGDEEQPQHF
TRBV12-3/TRBV12-4 | CASSGTSKPTYNEQFF
TRBV6-1 | CASRLSSVRTSSNQPQHF
TRBV4-1 | CASSQISGSVYEQFF
TRBV7-9 | CASSNSDQPQETQYF
TRBV4-2 | CASSQTLSSGGRRTQYF
TRBV5-1 | CASGRTDTGELFF
TRBV4-2 | CASSQDTGTRGRTDTQYF
TRBV7-9 | CASSWNTGLGETQYF
TRBV5-4 | CASSTLVGGGEQYF
TRBV28 | CASSLLSYEQYF
TRBV2 | CASSEASSTDTQYF
TRBV28 | CASSSLTSGRREQYF
TRBV20-1 | CSATSSGVAYNSPLHF
TRBV10-2 | CASSPHRTGAFKEQYF
TRBV4-2 | CASSQYFTNEKLFF
TRBV20-1 | CSAMSVSDRVEQYF
TRBV7-8 | CASSLGPGSGANVLTF
TRBV10-3 | CAIGGEGQETQYF
TRBV7-9 | CASSHKTGGPYEQYF
TRBV3-1 | CASSRLRGHEQFF
TRBV11-2 | CASSLSQPTNYGYTF
TRBV6-1 | CASSEASPNAGYIQYF
TRBV3-1 | CASSQGRGVQSRGYTF
TRBV5-6 | CASSWGQGNTDTQYF
TRBV5-1 | CASSSAGVLHNEQFF
TRBV12-3/TRBV12-4 | CASSLQGPSNQPQHF
TRBV6-5 | CASSRMNTEAFF
TRBV28 | CASSGRDGTYEQYF
TRBV20-1 | CSARRDSGTEAFF
TRBV2 | CASRTSGPQETQYF
TRBV7-2 | CASSLGGSGTDTQYF
TRBV28 | CASSLGTGHTLEQYF
TRBV15 | CATSRDWGDTEAFF
TRBV5-1 | CASSWLGGGPPDTQYF
TRBV3-1 | CASSKGLAEDTGELFF
TRBV11-2 | CASSLRRGSGTGKAEAFF
TRBV29-1 | CSLGGNEGEQFF
TRBV2 | CASKLRSGTGELFF